This T cell receptor (beta chain) was identified during a study of response to subunit inactivated influenza vaccine. Notes on this clonotype: The antigen remains undetermined.

TCRdb called the RT-PCR reads again in MiXCR, with one record for every CDR3 protein. The data show over 150,000 distinct CDR3 sequences, 13% to 15% seen once. CDR1 is LGHNA and CDR2 is YSLEER in the germline V gene. The CDR3 has 16 amino acids. Trimming cost V 5 bases and J 5 bases, with 22 bases left between them. Study results and limitations: The authors suggested that few new T cells are recruited per seasonal influenza vaccination.

The receptor comes from a man between 50 and 59 years old who received an inactivated influenza vaccine. This chain uses TRBV4-3 with TRBJ2-7; tentative D call: TRBD1 (5 bases). The starting material was CD8+ T cells sorted from PBMCs, obtained 5 to 6 days after vaccination. The CDR3 region is CASSSAARGRGDEQYF. The CDR3, as DNA: TGCGCCAGCAGCTCGGCAGCCCGCGGTAGGGGTGACGAGCAGTACTTC.